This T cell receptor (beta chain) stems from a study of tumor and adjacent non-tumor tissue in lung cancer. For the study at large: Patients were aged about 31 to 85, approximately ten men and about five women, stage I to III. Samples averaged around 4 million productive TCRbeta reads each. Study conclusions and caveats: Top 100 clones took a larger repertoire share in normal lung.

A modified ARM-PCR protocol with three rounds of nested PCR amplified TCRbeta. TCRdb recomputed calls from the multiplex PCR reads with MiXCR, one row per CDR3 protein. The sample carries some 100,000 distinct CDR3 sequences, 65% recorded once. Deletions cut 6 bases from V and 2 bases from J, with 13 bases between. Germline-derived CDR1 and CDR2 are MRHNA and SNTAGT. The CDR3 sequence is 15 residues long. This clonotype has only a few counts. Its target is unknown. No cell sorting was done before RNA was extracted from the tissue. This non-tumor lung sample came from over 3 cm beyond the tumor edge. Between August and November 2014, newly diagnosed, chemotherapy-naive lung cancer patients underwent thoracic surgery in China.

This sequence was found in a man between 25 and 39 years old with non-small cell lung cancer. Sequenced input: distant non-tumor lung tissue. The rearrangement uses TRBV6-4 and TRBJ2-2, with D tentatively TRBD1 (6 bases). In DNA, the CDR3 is TGTGCCAGCAGAATACAGGGAAGTAACACCGGGGAGCTGTTTTTT. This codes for CASRIQGSNTGELFF.